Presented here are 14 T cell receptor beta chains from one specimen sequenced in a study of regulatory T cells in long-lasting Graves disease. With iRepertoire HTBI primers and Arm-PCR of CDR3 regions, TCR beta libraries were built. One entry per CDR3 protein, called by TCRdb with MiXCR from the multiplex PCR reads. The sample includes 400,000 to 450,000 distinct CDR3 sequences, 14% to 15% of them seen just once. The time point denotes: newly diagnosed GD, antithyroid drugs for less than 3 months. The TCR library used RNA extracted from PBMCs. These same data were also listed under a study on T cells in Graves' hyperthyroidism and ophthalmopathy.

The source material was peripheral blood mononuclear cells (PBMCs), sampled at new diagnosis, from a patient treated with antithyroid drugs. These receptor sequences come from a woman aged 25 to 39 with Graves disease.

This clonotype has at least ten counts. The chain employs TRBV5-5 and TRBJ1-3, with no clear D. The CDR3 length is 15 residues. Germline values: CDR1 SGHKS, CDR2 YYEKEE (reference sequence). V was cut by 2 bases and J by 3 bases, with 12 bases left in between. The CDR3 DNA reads TGTGCCAGCAGCTTCGGGGAGGCACTTGGAAACACCATATATTTT. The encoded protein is CASSFGEALGNTIYF.

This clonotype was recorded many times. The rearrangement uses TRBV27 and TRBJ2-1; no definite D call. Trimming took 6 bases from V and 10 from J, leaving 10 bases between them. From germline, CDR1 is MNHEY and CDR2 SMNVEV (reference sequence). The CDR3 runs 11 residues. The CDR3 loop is CASSRKEEQFF. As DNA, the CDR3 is TGTGCCAGCAGCAGAAAAGAGGAGCAGTTCTTC.

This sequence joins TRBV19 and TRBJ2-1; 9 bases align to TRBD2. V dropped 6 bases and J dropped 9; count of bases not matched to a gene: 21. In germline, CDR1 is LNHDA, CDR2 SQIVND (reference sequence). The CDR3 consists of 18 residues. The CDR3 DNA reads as TGTGCCAGTAGCTGGGGGTGGGCTAGCGGGATTAGAACGGGTGAGCAGTTCTTC. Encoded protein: CASSWGWASGIRTGEQFF.

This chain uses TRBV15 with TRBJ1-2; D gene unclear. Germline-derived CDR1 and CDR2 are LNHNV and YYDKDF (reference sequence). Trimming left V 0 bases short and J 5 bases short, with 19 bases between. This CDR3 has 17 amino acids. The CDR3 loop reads CATSRDPTEAKVYGYTF. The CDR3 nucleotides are TGTGCCACCAGCAGAGATCCCACAGAGGCTAAAGTTTATGGCTACACCTTC.

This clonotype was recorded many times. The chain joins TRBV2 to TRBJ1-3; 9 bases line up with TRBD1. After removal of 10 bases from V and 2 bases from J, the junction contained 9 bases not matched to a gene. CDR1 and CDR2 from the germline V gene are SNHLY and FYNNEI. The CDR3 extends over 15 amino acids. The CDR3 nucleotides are TGTGCCACAAAGCTGGGGACAGGGACTGGAAACACCATATATTTT. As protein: CATKLGTGTGNTIYF.

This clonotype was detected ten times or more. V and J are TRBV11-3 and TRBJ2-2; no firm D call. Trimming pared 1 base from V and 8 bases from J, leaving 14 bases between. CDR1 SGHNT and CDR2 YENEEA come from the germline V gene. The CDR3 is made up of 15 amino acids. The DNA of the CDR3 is TGTGCCAGCAGCTTAGCCAGTGGAATAGTAGGGGAGCTGTTTTTT. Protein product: CASSLASGIVGELFF.

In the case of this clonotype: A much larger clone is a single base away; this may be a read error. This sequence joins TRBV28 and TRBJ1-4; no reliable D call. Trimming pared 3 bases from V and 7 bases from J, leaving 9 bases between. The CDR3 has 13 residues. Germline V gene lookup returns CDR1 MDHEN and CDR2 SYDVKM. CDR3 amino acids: CASSFLGSEKLFF. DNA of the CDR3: TGTGCCAGCAGTTTTTTGGGGAGTGAAAAACTGTTTTTT.

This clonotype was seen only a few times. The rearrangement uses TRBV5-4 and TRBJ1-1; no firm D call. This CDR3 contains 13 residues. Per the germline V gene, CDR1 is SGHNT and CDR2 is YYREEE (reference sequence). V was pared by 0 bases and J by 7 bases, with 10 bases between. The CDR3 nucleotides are TGTGCCAGCAGCTTGGGGTTAGCCGGTGAAGCTTTCTTT. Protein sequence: CASSLGLAGEAFF.

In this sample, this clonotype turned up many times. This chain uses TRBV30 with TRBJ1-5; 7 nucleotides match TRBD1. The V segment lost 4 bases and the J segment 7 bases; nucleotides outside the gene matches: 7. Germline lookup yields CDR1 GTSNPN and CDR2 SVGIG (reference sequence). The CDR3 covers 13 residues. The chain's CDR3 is CAWTRQGDQPQHF. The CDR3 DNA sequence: TGTGCCTGGACCCGACAGGGCGACCAGCCCCAGCATTTT.

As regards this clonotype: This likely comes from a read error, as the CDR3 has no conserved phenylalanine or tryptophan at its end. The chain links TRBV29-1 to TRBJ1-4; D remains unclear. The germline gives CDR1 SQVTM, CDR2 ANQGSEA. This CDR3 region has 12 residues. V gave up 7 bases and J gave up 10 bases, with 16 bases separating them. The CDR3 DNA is TGCAGCGCCCTGGGCTTGCACAGAAAACTGTTTCTT. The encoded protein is CSALGLHRKLFL.

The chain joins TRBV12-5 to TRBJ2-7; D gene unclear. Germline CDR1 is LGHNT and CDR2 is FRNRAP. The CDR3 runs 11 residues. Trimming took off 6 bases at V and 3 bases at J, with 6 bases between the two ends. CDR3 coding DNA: TGTGCTAGTGGCGAGAACTACGAGCAGTACTTC. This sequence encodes CASGENYEQYF.

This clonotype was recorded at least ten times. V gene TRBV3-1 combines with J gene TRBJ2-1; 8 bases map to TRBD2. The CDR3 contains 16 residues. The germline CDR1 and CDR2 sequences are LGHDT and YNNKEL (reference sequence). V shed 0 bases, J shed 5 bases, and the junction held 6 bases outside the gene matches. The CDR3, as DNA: TGTGCCAGCAGCCAAGAAACGGGAGGGAAAAACAATGAGCAGTTCTTC. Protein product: CASSQETGGKNNEQFF.

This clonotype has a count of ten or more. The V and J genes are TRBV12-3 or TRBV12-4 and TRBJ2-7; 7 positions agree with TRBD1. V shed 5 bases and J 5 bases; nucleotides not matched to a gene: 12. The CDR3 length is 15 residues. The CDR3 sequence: CASSEDRPLRNEQYF. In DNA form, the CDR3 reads TGTGCCAGCAGTGAGGACAGGCCCCTGAGAAACGAGCAGTACTTC.

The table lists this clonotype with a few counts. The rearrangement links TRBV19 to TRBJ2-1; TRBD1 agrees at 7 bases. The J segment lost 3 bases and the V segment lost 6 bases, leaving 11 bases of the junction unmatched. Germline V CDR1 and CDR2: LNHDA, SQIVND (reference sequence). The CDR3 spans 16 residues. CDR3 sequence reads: CASRIRDRYHYNEQFF. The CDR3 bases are TGTGCCAGTAGAATCCGGGACAGATACCACTACAATGAGCAGTTCTTC.